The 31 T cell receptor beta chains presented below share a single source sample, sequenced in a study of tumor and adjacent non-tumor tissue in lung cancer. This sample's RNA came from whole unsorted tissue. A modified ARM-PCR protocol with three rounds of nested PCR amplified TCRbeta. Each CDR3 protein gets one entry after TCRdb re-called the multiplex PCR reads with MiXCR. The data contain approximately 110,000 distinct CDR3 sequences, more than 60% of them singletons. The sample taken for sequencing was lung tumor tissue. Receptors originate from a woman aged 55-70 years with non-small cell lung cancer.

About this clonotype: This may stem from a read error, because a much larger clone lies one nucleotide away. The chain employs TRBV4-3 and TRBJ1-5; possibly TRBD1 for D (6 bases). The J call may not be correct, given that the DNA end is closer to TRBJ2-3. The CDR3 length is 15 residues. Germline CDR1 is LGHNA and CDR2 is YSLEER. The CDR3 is CASSQGPGAGQPQYF. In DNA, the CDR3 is TGCGCCAGCAGCCAAGGGCCAGGGGCGGGTCAGCCCCAGTATTTT.

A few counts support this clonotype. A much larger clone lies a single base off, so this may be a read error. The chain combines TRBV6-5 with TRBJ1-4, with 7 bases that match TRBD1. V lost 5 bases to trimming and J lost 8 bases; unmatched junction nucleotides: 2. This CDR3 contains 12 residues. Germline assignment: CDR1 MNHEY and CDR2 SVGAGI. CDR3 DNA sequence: TGTGCCAGCAGTCAGGACAGGGAAAAACTGTTTTTT. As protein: CASSQDREKLFF.

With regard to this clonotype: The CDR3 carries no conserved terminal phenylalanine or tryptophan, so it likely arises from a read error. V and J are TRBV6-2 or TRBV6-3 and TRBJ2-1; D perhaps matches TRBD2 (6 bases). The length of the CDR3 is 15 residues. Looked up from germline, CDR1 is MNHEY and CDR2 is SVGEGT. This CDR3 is CASSRDFASCNEQFL. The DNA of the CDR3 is TGTGCCAGCAGCCGGGACTTCGCATCCTGCAATGAGCAGTTCCTC.

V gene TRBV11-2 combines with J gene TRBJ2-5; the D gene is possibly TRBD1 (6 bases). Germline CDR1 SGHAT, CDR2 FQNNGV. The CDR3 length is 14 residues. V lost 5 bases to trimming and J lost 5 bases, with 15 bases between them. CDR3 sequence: CASSLVGAGETQYF. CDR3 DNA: TGTGCCAGCAGCCTGGTGGGGGCAGGGGAGACCCAGTACTTC.

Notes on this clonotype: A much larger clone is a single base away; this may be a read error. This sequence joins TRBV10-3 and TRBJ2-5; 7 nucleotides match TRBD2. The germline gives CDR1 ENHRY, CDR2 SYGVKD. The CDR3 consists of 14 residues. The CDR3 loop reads CVSSPGLEEETQYF. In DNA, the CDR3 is TGTGTCTCCTCCCCCGGACTAGAGGAGGAGACCCAGTACTTC.

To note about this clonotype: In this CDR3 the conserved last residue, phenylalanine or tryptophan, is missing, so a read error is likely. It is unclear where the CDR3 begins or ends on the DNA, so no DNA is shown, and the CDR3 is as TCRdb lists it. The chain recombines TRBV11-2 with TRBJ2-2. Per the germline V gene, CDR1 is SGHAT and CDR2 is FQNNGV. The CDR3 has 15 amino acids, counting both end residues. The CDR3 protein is CVSSLEWGNTGELFS.

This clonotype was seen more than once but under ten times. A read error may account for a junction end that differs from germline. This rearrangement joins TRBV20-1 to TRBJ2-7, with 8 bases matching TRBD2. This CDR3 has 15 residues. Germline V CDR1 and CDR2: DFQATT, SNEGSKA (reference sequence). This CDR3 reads CSVRDALAGTYEQYF. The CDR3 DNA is TGCAGTGTTAGAGATGCATTAGCGGGGACCTACGAGCAGTACTTC.

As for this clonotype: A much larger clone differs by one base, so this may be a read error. The CDR3 DNA sequence: TGTGCCATCAGCCAAGAGGACAGGGGTAAGACTGAAGCTATCTTT. This gives the protein CAISQEDRGKTEAIF. The chain recombines TRBV10-3 with TRBJ1-1, with 9 positions matching TRBD1. CDR1 is ENHRY and CDR2 is SYGVKD in the germline V gene. The CDR3 has 15 amino acids.

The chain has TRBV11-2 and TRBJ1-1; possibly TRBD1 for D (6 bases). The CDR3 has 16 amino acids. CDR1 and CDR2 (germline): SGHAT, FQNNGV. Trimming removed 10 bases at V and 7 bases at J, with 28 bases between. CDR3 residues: CAISPGQGKSHIEAFF. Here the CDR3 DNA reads TGTGCCATCTCCCCTGGGCAGGGGAAATCCCACATTGAAGCTTTCTTT.

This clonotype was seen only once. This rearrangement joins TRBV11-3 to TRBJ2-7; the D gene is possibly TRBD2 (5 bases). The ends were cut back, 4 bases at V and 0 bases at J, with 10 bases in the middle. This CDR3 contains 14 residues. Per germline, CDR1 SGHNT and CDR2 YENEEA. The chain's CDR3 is CASSWRTVSYEQYF. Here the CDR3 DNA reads TGTGCCAGCAGCTGGAGGACGGTCTCCTACGAGCAGTACTTC.

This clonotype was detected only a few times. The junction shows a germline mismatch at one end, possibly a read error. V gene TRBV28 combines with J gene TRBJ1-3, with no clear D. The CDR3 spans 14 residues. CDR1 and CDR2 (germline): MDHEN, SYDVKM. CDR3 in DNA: TGTGTCAGCGGGATCTACAGCTCTGGAAACACCATATATTTT. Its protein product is CVSGIYSSGNTIYF.

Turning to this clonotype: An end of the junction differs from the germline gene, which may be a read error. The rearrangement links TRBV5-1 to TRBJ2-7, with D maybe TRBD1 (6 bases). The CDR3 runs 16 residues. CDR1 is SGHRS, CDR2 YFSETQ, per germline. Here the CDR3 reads CASSLEPGQKAYEQYF. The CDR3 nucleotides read TGCGCAAGCAGCTTGGAACCGGGACAAAAAGCCTACGAGCAGTACTTC.

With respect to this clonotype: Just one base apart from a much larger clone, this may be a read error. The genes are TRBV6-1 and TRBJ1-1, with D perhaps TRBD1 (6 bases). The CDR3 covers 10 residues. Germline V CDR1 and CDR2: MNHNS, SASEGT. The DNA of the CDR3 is TGTGCCAGCAGCTTTGACAGGCCTGCCTTT. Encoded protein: CASSFDRPAF.

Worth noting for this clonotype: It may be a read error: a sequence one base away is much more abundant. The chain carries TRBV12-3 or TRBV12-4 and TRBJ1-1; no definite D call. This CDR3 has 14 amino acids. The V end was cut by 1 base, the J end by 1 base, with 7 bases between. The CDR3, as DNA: TGTGCCAGCAGTTTAGGGATAGGGAACACTGAAGCTTTCTTT. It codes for CASSLGIGNTEAFF.

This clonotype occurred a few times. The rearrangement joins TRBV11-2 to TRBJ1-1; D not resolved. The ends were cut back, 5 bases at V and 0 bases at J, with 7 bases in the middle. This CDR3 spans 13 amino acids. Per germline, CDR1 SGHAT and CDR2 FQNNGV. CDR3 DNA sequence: TGTGCCAGCAGCCTAACGCTGAACACTGAAGCTTTCTTT. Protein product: CASSLTLNTEAFF.

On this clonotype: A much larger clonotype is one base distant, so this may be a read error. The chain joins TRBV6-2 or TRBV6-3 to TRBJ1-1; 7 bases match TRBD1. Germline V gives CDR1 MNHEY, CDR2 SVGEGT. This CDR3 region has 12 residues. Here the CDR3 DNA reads TGTACCAGCAGGGGGAGGGGAGCTGAAGCTTTCTTT. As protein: CTSRGRGAEAFF.

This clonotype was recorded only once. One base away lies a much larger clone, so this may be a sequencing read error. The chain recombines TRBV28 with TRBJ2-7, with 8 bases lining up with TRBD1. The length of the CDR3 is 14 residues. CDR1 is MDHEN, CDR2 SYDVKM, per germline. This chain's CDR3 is CASNLTAGGAGHHF. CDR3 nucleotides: TGTGCCAGCAATTTAACGGCAGGGGGCGCGGGGCACCACTTC.

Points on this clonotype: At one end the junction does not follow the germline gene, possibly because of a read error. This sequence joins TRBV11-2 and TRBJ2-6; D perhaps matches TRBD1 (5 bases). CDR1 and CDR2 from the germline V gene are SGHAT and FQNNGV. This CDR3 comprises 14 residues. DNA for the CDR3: TGTGCCAGCAGGAACCAGTCTGGGGCCAACCTCCTGACTTTC. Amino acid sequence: CASRNQSGANLLTF.

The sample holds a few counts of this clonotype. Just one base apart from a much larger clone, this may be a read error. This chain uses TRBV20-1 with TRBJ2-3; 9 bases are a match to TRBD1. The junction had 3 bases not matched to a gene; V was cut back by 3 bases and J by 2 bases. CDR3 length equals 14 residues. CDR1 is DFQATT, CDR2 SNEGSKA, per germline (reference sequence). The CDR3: CSASRTGDTDTQYF. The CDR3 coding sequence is TGCAGTGCTAGCAGGACAGGGGACACAGATACGCAGTATTTT.

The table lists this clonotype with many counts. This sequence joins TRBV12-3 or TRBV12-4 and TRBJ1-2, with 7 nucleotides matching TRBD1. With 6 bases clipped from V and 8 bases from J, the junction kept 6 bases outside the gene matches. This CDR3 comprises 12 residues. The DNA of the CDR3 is TGTGCCAGCAGCCAGAACAGGGGAGGCTACACCTTC. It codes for CASSQNRGGYTF.

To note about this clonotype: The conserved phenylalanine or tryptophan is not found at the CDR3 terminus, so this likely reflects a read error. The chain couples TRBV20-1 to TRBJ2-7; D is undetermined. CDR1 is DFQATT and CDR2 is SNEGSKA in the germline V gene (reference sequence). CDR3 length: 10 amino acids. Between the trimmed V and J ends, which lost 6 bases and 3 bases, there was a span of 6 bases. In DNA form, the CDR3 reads TGCAGTGCCGATGGCTACGAGCAGTACTTA. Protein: CSADGYEQYL.

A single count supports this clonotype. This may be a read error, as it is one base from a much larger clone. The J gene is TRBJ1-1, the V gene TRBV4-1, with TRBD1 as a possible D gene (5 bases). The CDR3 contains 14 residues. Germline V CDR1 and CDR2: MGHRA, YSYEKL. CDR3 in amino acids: CASSQREGMSEASF. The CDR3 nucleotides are TGCGCCAGCAGCCAACGGGAGGGGATGTCTGAAGCTTCCTTT.

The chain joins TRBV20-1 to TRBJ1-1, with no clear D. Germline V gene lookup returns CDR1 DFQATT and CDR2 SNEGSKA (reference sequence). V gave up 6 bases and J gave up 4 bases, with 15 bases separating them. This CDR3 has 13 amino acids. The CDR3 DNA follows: TGCAGTGCGGTCAGTTCGTCTAGCACTGAAGCTTTCTTT. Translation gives CSAVSSSSTEAFF.

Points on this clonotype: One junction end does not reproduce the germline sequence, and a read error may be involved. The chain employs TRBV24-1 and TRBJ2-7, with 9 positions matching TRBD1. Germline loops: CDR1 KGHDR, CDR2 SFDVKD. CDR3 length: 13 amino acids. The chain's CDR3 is CTTSGTGTHEQYF. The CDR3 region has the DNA TGTACCACCAGTGGGACAGGGACCCACGAGCAGTACTTC.

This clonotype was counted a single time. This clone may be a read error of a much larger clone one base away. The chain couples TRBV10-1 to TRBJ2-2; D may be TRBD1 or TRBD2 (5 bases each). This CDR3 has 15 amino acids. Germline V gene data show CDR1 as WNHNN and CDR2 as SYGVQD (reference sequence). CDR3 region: CASSEGTPNTGELLF. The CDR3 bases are TGCGCCAGCAGTGAGGGGACCCCGAACACCGGGGAGCTGTTATTT.

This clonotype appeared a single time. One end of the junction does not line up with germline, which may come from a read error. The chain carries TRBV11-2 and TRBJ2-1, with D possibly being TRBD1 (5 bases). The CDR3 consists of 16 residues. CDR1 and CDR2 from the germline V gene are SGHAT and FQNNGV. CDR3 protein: CAISRPRQRSYNEQFF. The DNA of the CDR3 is TGTGCCATCAGCAGACCGCGACAGCGCTCCTACAATGAGCAGTTCTTC.

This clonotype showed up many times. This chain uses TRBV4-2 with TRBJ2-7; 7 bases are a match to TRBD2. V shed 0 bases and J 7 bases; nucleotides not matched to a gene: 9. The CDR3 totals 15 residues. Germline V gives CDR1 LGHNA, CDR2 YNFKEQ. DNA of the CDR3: TGTGCCAGCAGCCAAGAACCGGGAGGCTCGGGTGAGCAGTACTTC. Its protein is CASSQEPGGSGEQYF.

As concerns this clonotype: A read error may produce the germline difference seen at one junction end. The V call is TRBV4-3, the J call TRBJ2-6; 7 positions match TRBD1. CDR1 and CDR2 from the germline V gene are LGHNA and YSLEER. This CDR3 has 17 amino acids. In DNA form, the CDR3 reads TGCGCCAGCAGCTCAACGACCGCAGGAACAGGGGCCAGCGTCCCGACTTTC. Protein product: CASSSTTAGTGASVPTF.

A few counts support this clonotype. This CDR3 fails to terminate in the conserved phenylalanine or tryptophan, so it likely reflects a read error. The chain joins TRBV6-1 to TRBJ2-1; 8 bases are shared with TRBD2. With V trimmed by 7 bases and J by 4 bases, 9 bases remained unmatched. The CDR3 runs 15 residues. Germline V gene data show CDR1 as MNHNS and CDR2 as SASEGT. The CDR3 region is CASNLVGGGYNEQFS. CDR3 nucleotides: TGTGCCAGCAATTTAGTCGGGGGGGGTTACAATGAGCAGTTCTCC.

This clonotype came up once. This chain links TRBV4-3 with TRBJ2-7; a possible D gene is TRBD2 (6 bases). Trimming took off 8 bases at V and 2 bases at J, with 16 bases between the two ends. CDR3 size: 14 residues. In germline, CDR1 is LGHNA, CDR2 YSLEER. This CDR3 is CASGLACGPYEQYF. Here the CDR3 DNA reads TGCGCCAGCGGCCTAGCGTGCGGACCCTACGAGCAGTACTTC.

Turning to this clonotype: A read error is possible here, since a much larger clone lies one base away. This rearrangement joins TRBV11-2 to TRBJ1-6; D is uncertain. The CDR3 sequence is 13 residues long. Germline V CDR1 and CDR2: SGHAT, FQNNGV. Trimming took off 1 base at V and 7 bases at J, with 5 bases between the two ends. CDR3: CASSLGWNSPLHF. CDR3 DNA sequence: TGTGCCAGCAGCTTAGGCTGGAATTCACCCCTCCACTTT.